This T cell receptor beta chain comes out of a study of T cell repertoires in cytomegalovirus infection. Looking at the study overall: Selection of CMV epitopes for the study included recently identified HLA-C-restricted and well-studied HLA-B-restricted ones. CMV infection together with matching HLA type was indicated by public TCR beta signatures. Study-level points and caveats: HLA-C-restricted CMV-specific TCR beta clonotypes prevailed in the ex vivo response. Cumulative frequency of public TCR beta families picked out carriers of CMV plus the relevant HLA.

Comments on this clonotype: The antigen remains unidentified.

TCRdb used MiXCR to reprocess the reads, holding one entry per CDR3 protein. The data show about 830,000 distinct CDR3 sequences, around a third seen once. The receptor comes from a human donor in good health (CMV status not recorded). Some clones in this sample may be carry-over from other donors' samples. The sample was cultured CD8+ T cells from PBMCs, taken from culture after CMV antigen stimulation.

CDR3 sequence reads: CASSGPIPDRGTDTQYF. DNA for the CDR3: TGTGCCAGCAGTGGTCCAATACCTGACAGGGGGACAGATACGCAGTATTTT. This sequence joins TRBV2 and TRBJ2-3; TRBD1 matches 9 bases. V gave up 4 bases and J gave up 3 bases; unmatched junction bases: 11. Per germline, CDR1 SNHLY and CDR2 FYNNEI. The CDR3 has 17 residues. Full variable domain (missing parts from reference TRBV2 and TRBJ2-3): EPEVTQTPSHQVTQMGQEVILRCVPISNHLYFYWYRQILGQKVEFLVSFYNNEISEKSEIFDDQFSVERPDGSNFTLKIRSTKLEDSAMYFCASSGPIPDRGTDTQYFGPGTRLTVL.